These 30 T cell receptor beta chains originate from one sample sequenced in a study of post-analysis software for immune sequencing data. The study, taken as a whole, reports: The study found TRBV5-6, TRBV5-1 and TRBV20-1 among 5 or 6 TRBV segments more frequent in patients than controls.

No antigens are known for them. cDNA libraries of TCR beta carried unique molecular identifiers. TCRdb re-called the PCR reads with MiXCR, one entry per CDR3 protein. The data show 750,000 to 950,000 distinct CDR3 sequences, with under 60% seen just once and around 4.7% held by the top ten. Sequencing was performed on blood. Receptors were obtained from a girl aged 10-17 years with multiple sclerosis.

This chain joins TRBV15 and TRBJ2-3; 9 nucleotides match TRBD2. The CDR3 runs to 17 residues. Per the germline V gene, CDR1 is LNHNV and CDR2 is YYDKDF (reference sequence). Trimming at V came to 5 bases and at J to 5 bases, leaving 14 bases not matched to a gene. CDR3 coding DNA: TGTGCCACCAGCCGACGTAAGACTAGCGGAGGCGGAGATACGCAGTATTTT. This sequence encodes CATSRRKTSGGGDTQYF.

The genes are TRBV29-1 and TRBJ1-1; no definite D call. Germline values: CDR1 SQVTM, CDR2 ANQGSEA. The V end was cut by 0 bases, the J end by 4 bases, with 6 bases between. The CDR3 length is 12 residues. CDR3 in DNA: TGCAGCGTTGAAGAGGTCCCCACTGAAGCTTTCTTT. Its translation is CSVEEVPTEAFF.

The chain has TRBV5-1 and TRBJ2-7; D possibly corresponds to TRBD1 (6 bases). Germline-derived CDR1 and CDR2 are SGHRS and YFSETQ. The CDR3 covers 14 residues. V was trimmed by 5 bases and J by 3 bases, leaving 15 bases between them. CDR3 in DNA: TGCGCCAGCAGGAGGGGACACACTTACTACGAGCAGTACTTC. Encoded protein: CASRRGHTYYEQYF.

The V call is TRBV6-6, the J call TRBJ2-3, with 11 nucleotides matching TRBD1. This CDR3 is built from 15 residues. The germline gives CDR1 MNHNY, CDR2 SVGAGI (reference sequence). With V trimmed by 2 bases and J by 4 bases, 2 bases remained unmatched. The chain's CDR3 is CASSYGGQGADTQYF. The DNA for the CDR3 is TGTGCCAGCAGTTACGGGGGACAGGGGGCAGATACGCAGTATTTT.

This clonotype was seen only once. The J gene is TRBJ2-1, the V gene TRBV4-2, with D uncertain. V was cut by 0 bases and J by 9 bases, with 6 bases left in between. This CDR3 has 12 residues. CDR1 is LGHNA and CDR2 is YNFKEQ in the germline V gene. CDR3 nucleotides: TGTGCCAGCAGCCAAGATTGCCGTGAGCAGTTCTTC. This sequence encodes CASSQDCREQFF.

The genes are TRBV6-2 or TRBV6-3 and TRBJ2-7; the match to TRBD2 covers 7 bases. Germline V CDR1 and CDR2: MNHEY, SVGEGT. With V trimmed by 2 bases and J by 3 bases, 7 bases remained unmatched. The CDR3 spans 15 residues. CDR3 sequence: CASSYNGRLNYEQYF. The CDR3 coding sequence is TGTGCCAGCAGTTACAACGGGAGGCTGAACTACGAGCAGTACTTC.

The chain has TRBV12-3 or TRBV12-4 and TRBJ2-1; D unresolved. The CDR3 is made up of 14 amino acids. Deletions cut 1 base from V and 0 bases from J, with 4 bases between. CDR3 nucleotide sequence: TGTGCCAGCAGTTTAGACTACTCCTACAATGAGCAGTTCTTC. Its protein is CASSLDYSYNEQFF.

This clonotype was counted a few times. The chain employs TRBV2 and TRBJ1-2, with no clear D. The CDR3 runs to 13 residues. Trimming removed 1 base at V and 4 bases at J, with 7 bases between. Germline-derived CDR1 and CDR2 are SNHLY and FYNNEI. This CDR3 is CASSEGAVYGYTF. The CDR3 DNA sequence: TGTGCCAGCAGTGAAGGGGCGGTCTATGGCTACACCTTC.

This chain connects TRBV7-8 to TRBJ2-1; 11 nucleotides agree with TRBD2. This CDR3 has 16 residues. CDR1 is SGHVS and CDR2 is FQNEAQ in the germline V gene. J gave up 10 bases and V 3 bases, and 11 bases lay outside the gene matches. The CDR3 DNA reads TGTGCCAGCAGCTTGCGCCTAGCGGGAGGAGGGGTCGAGCAGTTCTTC. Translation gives CASSLRLAGGGVEQFF.

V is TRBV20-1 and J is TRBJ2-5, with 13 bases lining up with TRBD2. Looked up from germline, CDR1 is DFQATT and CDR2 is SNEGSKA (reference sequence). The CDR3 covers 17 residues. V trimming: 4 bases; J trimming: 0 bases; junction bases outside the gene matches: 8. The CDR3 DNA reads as TGCAGTGCTATTCGGACTAGCGGGAGACCGAACCAAGAGACCCAGTACTTC. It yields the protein CSAIRTSGRPNQETQYF.

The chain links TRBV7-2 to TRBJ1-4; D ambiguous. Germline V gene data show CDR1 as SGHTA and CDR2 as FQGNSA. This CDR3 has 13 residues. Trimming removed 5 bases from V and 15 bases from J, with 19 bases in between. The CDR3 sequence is CASSPRPGPGMFF. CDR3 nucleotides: TGTGCCAGCAGCCCTAGGCCCGGGCCCGGTATGTTTTTT.

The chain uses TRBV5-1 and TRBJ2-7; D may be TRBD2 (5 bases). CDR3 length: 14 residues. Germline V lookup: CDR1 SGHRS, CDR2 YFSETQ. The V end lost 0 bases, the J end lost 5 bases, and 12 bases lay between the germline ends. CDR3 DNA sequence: TGCGCCAGCAGCTTGGGCTTCGGGGAAGACGAGCAGTACTTC. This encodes CASSLGFGEDEQYF.

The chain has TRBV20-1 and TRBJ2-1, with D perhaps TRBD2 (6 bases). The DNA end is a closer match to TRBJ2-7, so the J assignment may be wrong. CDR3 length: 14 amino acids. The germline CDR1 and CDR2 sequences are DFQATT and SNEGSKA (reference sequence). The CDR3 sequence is CSAALGGQGNEQYF. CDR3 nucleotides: TGCAGTGCCGCCCTGGGAGGTCAGGGAAACGAGCAGTACTTC.

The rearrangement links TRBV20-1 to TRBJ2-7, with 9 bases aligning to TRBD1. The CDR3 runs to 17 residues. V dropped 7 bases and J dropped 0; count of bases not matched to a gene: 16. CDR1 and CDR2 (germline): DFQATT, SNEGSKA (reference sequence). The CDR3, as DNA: TGCAGTGGACCGGGACAGGGTTTTAGGCGGGGCTCCTACGAGCAGTACTTC. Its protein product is CSGPGQGFRRGSYEQYF.

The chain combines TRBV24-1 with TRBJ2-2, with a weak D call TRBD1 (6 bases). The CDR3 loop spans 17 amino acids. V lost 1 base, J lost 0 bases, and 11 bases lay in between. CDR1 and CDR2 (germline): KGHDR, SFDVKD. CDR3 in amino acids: CATSDLGGPTNTGELFF. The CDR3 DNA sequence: TGTGCCACCAGTGATTTAGGGGGACCGACGAACACCGGGGAGCTGTTTTTT.

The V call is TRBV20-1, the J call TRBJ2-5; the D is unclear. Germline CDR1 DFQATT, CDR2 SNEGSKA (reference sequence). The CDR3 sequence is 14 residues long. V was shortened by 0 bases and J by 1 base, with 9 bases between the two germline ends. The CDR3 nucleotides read TGCAGTGCTAGAGATCAAAATTCCCAAGAGACCCAGTACTTC. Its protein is CSARDQNSQETQYF.

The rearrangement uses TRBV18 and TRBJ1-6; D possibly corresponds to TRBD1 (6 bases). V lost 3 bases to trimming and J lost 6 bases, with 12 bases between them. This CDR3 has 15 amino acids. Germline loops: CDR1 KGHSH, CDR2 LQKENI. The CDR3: CASSPRGPGNSPLHF. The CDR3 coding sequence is TGTGCCAGCTCACCGCGGGGGCCGGGTAATTCACCCCTCCACTTT.

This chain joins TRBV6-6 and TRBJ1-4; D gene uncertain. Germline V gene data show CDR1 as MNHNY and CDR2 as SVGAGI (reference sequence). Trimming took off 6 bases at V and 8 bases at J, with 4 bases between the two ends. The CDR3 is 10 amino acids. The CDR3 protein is CASRQEKLFF. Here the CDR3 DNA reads TGTGCCAGCAGACAGGAAAAACTGTTTTTT.

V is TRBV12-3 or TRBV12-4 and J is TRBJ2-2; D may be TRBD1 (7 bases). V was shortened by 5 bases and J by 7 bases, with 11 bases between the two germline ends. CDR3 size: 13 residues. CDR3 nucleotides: TGTGCCAGCAGTCTCCAGGGGGGCGGGGAGCTGTTTTTT. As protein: CASSLQGGGELFF.

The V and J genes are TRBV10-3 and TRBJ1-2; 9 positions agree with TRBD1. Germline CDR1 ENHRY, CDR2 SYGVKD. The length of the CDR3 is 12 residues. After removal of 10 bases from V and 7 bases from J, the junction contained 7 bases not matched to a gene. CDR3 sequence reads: CASGQGLFGYTF. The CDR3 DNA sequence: TGTGCCAGCGGACAGGGGTTATTTGGCTACACCTTC.

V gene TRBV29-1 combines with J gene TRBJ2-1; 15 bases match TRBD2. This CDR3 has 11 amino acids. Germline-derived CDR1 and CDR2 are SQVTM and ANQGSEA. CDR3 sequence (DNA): TGCGGTGGGACTAGCGGGAGGGAGCAGTTCTTC. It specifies CGGTSGREQFF.

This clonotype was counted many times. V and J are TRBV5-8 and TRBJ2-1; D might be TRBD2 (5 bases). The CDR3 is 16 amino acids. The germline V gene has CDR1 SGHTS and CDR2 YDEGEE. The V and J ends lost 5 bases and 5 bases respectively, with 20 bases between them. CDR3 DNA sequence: TGTGCCAGCAGTTCGAAAGGTAGCGCCTTCAACAATGAGCAGTTCTTC. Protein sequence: CASSSKGSAFNNEQFF.

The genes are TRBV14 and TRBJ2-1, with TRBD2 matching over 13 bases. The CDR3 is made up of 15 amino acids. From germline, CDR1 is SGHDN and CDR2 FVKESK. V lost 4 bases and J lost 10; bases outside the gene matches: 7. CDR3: CASSPRLAGGQEQFF. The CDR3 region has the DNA TGTGCCAGCAGCCCCCGACTAGCGGGAGGACAGGAGCAGTTCTTC.

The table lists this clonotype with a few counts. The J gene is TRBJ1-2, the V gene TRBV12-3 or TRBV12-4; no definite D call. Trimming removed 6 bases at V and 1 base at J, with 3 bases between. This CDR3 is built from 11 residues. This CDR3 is CASRLNYGYTF. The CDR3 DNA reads TGTGCCAGCAGGCTTAACTATGGCTACACCTTC.

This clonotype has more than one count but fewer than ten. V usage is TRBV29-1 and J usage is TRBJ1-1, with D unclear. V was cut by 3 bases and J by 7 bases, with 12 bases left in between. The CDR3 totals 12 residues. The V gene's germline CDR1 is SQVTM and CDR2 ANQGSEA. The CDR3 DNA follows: TGCAGCGTTGATCCGGGGTTGGTTGAAGCTTTCTTT. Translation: CSVDPGLVEAFF.

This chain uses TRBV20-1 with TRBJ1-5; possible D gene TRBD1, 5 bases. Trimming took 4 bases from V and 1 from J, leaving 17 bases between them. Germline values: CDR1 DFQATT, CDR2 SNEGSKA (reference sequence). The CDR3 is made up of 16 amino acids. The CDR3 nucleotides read TGCAGTGCTATCGGATACGGGACCATAAGCAATCAGCCCCAGCATTTT. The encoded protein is CSAIGYGTISNQPQHF.

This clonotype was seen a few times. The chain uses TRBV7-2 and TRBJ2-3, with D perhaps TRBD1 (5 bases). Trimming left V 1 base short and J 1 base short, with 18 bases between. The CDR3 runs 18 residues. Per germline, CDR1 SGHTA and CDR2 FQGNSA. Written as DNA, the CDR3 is TGTGCCAGCAGCTTAGGGGGCGCGGCTGTGTGGGGCACAGATACGCAGTATTTT. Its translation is CASSLGGAAVWGTDTQYF.

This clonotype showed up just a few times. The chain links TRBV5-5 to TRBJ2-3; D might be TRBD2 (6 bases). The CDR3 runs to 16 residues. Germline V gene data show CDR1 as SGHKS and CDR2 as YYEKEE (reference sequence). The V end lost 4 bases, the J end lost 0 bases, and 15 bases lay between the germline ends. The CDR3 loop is CASSRRGGISTDTQYF. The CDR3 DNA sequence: TGTGCCAGCAGCCGCCGGGGCGGGATCAGCACAGATACGCAGTATTTT.

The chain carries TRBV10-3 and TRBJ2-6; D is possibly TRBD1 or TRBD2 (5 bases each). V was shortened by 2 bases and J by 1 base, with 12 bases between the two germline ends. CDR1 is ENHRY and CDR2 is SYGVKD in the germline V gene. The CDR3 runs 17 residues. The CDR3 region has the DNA TGTGCCATCAGTGAGGGGCCGAGGGGTTCTGGGGCCAACGTCCTGACTTTC. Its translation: CAISEGPRGSGANVLTF.

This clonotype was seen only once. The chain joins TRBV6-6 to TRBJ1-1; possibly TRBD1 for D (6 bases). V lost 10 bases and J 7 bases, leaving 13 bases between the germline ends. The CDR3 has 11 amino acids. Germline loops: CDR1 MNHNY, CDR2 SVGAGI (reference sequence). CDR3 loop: CATETGLEAFF. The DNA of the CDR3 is TGTGCCACCGAGACAGGCCTTGAAGCTTTCTTT.